What follows are 9 T cell receptor beta chains derived from one specimen sequenced in a study of T cell responses to AZD1222 COVID-19 vaccine. Using immunoSEQ multiplex PCR, the repertoire was profiled, and TCRdb retains in-frame clones only, with some absent. The data show about 120,000 clones, around 87% seen once. Here the sequenced sample was peripheral blood, taken on day 0 of AZD1222 vaccination. Every receptor here comes from an adult in good health.

This clone has just a few counts. The CDR3 spells CASSMNRAGELFF. In nucleotides, the CDR3 is TGTGCCAGTAGTATGAACAGGGCCGGGGAGCTGTTTTTT. The genes are TRBV19 and TRBJ2-2; D possibly corresponds to TRBD1 (6 bases). This CDR3 has 13 amino acids. V lost 3 bases and J 6 bases, leaving 8 bases between the germline ends. Germline V gene data show CDR1 as LNHDA and CDR2 as SQIVND (reference sequence).

The chain has TRBV5-1 and TRBJ2-3; 14 positions agree with TRBD2. Germline CDR1 and CDR2: SGHRS and YFSETQ. The CDR3 sequence is 16 residues long. The trim removed 6 bases at V and 6 bases at J, leaving 9 bases unmatched. CDR3 loop: CASTFGTSGRGDTQYF. The CDR3 DNA follows: TGCGCCAGCACCTTCGGGACTAGCGGGAGAGGGGATACGCAGTATTTT.

The V call is TRBV10-3, the J call TRBJ1-6; D remains unclear. Trimming removed 0 bases from V and 7 bases from J, with 10 bases in between. CDR3 length: 15 amino acids. CDR1 is ENHRY, CDR2 SYGVKD, per germline. This chain's CDR3 is CAISESLGINSPLHF. In nucleotides, the CDR3 is TGTGCCATCAGTGAGTCGTTAGGAATCAATTCACCCCTCCACTTT.

This clone was found once. The J gene is TRBJ2-3, the V gene TRBV7-9, with 8 bases fitting TRBD2. Germline V gives CDR1 SEHNR, CDR2 FQNEAQ (reference sequence). The V gene end was trimmed by 4 bases and the J gene end by 5 bases; junction bases not matched to a gene: 8. The CDR3 is 15 amino acids. CDR3 DNA sequence: TGTGCCAGCAGCTCAAGCGGGAGTCAGATAGATACGCAGTATTTT. Protein product: CASSSSGSQIDTQYF.

The rearrangement joins TRBV3-1 (or the pseudogene TRBV3-2) to TRBJ2-2; 10 positions agree with TRBD2. The CDR3 runs 15 residues. Germline V gene sequence: CDR1 LGHDT, CDR2 YNNKEL (reference sequence). V gave up 4 bases and J gave up 8 bases; unmatched junction bases: 7. CDR3 in amino acids: CASSLTSGANGELFF. In DNA, the CDR3 is TGTGCCAGCAGCCTTACTAGCGGGGCGAATGGGGAGCTGTTTTTT.

The V gene is TRBV29-1, the J gene TRBJ2-2; D perhaps matches TRBD2 (7 bases). The CDR3 totals 15 residues. V was pared by 6 bases and J by 4 bases, with 18 bases between. The germline gives CDR1 SQVTM, CDR2 ANQGSEA. The CDR3, as DNA: TGCAGCGTGAATAAAGGGGGGGCGGCCACCGGGGAGCTGTTTTTT. It is translated as CSVNKGGAATGELFF.

This rearrangement joins TRBV5-8 to TRBJ2-3; 11 bases map to TRBD2. This CDR3 is 17 amino acids long. The V segment lost 4 bases and the J segment 8 bases; nucleotides outside the gene matches: 15. From germline, CDR1 is SGHTS and CDR2 YDEGEE. CDR3 in amino acids: CASSRGLAGGPVGTQYF. CDR3 DNA: TGTGCCAGCAGCCGGGGGTTAGCGGGAGGGCCAGTAGGTACGCAGTATTTT.

The chain carries TRBV3-1 (or the pseudogene TRBV3-2) and TRBJ2-1; 7 bases map to TRBD2. Germline V gives CDR1 LGHDT, CDR2 YNNKEL (reference sequence). V lost 4 bases and J lost 12; bases outside the gene matches: 18. The CDR3 contains 16 residues. CDR3 coding DNA: TGTGCCAGCAGCCGGGGAACCCAAGGGAGGGCAAGAGGGCAGTTCTTC. Residues: CASSRGTQGRARGQFF.

The gene calls are TRBV24-1 and TRBJ2-5, with D possibly TRBD2 on 6 matching bases. V was pared by 10 bases and J by 10 bases, with 18 bases between. This CDR3 is built from 12 residues. From germline, CDR1 is KGHDR and CDR2 SFDVKD. DNA of the CDR3: TGTGCCACGCAGGAGAGGGTCGGGAGCCAGTACTTC. As protein: CATQERVGSQYF.